The T cell receptor (beta chain) described here comes from a study of shared clonotypes between healthy human individuals. Overall study: Three plates were used per donor for CD4 naive, three for CD4 memory, two for CD8 naive and one for CD8 memory.

Several immunoSEQ 96-well plates shared each subset's DNA, each plate a replicate. Method: immunoSEQ multiplex PCR; TCRdb's copy keeps in-frame clones and lacks some. The sample records about 2.1 million clones, roughly 95% being singletons. This CDR3 is built from 15 residues. Germline V lookup: CDR1 SGDLS, CDR2 YYNGEE. Trimming at V came to 0 bases and at J to 6 bases, leaving 6 bases not matched to a gene. For this clone: Its antigen is still unknown.

Terminally differentiated effector memory CD45RA+ cells were excluded from the naive CD8 cells, which were CD45RO-negative and positively selected for CCR7. Study-wide findings and caveats: Enrolling few donors narrowed the genetic and exposure-history diversity that was represented. Generally, estimated richness proved larger in naive subsets than it did in memory subsets.

The TCR comes from a man in his late teens or twenties in good health. Some clones in this sample may be carry-over from other donors' samples. The specimen sequenced was naive CD8+ T cells from PBMCs. The chain links TRBV9 to TRBJ1-5; 7 bases line up with TRBD1. CDR3 sequence reads: CASSVGGGLRQPQHF. CDR3 DNA: TGTGCCAGCAGCGTAGGAGGGGGCCTGCGTCAGCCCCAGCATTTT.